The source of this TCR beta chain is a study of control samples from healthy donors and cancer patients. The repertoire was sequenced with immunoSEQ multiplex PCR; TCRdb's copy has only in-frame clones and lacks some. The table has about 54,000 clones, 95% to 97% seen once. The germline CDR1 and CDR2 sequences are SGHVS and FQNEAQ. The CDR3 runs 14 residues. The V and J ends lost 4 bases and 3 bases, in that order; junction bases with no gene match: 3. This chain uses TRBV7-8 with TRBJ2-1, with 7 nucleotides matching TRBD2. The sequencing sample was made of blood. The receptor was isolated from a woman aged 25 to 45 in good health. For the CDR3, the DNA is TGTGCCAGCAGCTCACGGGACTACTACAATGAGCAGTTCTTC. As protein: CASSSRDYYNEQFF.